This TCR beta chain was captured in a study of CD8+CD57+ T cells in acquired aplastic anemia. In this sample, this clonotype turned up many times. Researchers used genomic DNA as the template to profile TCR beta VDJ and CDR3. MiXCR, run by TCRdb on the reads, gives a single entry per CDR3 protein. The sample contains around 140,000 distinct CDR3 sequences, roughly two fifths of which appear only once. The TCR originated in a human donor in good health, serving as a control. The specimen was sorted CD4+, CD8+, or CD8+CD57+ T cells (not recorded which) from PBMCs.

The CDR3, as DNA: TGCAGCGTTGTGGGTTGCGGATCCTACAATGAGCAGTTCTTC. Translating it yields CSVVGCGSYNEQFF. The rearrangement links TRBV29-1 to TRBJ2-1; D is unclear. There are 14 residues in the CDR3. Germline CDR1 is SQVTM and CDR2 is ANQGSEA. V was pared by 4 bases and J by 1 base, with 11 bases between.